The 7 T cell receptor beta chains given below trace back to one sample, sequenced in a study of blood T cell repertoires in COVID-19. The repertoire was sequenced with immunoSEQ multiplex PCR; TCRdb's copy has only in-frame clones and lacks some. This table has about 320,000 clones, about 90% appearing once. Sample: PBMCs or T cells enriched from blood (not recorded which). Receptor source: a man aged 25-45 years who had recovered from COVID-19.

V gene TRBV4-2 combines with J gene TRBJ2-7, with 9 bases fitting TRBD2. The CDR3 has 18 residues. Per the germline V gene, CDR1 is LGHNA and CDR2 is YNFKEQ. V was clipped by 0 bases and J by 0 bases; unmatched bases: 9. The CDR3 sequence is CASSQDQIAGDPSYEQYF. The CDR3 nucleotides are TGTGCCAGCAGCCAAGACCAAATAGCGGGGGACCCCTCCTACGAGCAGTACTTC.

The rearrangement links TRBV7-8 to TRBJ1-5; perhaps TRBD1 as D (5 bases). From germline, CDR1 is SGHVS and CDR2 FQNEAQ. The V gene lost 5 bases and the J gene lost 3 bases, with 17 bases spanning the gap. This CDR3 is 16 amino acids long. CDR3 in amino acids: CASSPLTGGFNQPQHF. DNA of the CDR3: TGTGCCAGCAGCCCCCTCACCGGGGGTTTCAATCAGCCCCAGCATTTT.

This chain links TRBV28 with TRBJ2-7; possible D gene TRBD1, 5 bases. The germline V and J ends were trimmed by 6 bases and 3 bases, with 12 bases remaining between them. CDR1 is MDHEN, CDR2 SYDVKM, per germline. The CDR3 has 13 amino acids. The CDR3 region is CASRQGNRYEQYF. The DNA of the CDR3 is TGTGCCAGCAGGCAGGGTAACCGCTACGAGCAGTACTTC.

The chain has TRBV30 and TRBJ2-7; possible D gene TRBD1, 6 bases. The CDR3 extends over 20 amino acids. Germline lookup yields CDR1 GTSNPN and CDR2 SVGIG (reference sequence). Trimming shortened V by 1 base and J by 3 bases, and 31 bases separated the two germline ends. The CDR3 sequence: CAWSASLFVTSGTRYYEQYF. The CDR3 coding sequence is TGTGCCTGGAGTGCTTCTCTTTTTGTGACTTCCGGGACAAGGTACTACGAGCAGTACTTC.

The genes are TRBV28 and TRBJ1-5, with 8 nucleotides matching TRBD1. Germline V lookup: CDR1 MDHEN, CDR2 SYDVKM. V trimming: 7 bases; J trimming: 4 bases; junction bases outside the gene matches: 6. CDR3 length: 14 residues. The CDR3 coding sequence is TGTGCCAGCAACCCGGGACAGGAGAATCAGCCCCAGCATTTT. It specifies CASNPGQENQPQHF.

This sequence joins TRBV18 and TRBJ2-3; 12 nucleotides agree with TRBD2. V lost 0 bases and J lost 2; bases outside the gene matches: 6. The V gene's germline CDR1 is KGHSH and CDR2 LQKENI. CDR3 length: 18 amino acids. CDR3 amino acids: CASSPPELAGGTTDTQYF. CDR3 DNA: TGTGCCAGCTCACCACCCGAACTAGCGGGGGGCACCACAGATACGCAGTATTTT. The whole variable domain, filled in from reference TRBV18 and TRBJ2-3, reads NAGVMQNPRHLVRRRGQEARLRCSPMKGHSHVYWYRQLPEEGLKFMVYLQKENIIDESGMPKERFSAEFPKEGPSILRIQQVVRGDSAAYFCASSPPELAGGTTDTQYFGPGTRLTVL.

The chain joins TRBV3-1 (or the pseudogene TRBV3-2) to TRBJ2-5, with 11 bases lining up with TRBD2. Germline values: CDR1 LGHDT, CDR2 YNNKEL (reference sequence). CDR3 length: 18 residues. The junction had 9 bases not matched to a gene; V was cut back by 0 bases and J by 3 bases. This CDR3 is CASSQDPTTSGEEETQYF. In nucleotides, the CDR3 is TGTGCCAGCAGCCAAGACCCGACGACTAGCGGGGAGGAAGAGACCCAGTACTTC.